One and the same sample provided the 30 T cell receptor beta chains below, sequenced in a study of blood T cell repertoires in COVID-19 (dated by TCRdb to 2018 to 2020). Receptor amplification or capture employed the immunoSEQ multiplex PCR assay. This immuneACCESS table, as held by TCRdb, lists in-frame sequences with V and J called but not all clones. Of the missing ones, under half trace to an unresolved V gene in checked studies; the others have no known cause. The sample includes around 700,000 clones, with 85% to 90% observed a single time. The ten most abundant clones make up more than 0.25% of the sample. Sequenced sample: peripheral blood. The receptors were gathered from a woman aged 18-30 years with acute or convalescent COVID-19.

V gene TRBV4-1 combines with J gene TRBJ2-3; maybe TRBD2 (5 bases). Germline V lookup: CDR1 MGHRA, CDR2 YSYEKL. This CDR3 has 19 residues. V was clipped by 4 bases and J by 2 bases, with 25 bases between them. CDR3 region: CASSPPEGGDLEATDTQYF. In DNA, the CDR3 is TGCGCCAGCAGCCCCCCCGAGGGCGGAGACCTGGAGGCCACAGATACGCAGTATTTT.

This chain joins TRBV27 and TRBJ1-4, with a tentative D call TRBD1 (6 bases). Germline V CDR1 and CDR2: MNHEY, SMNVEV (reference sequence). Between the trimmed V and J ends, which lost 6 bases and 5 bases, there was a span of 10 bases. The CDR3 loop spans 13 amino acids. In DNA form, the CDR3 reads TGTGCCAGCAGAGGGGGTCGGAATGAAAAACTGTTTTTT. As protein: CASRGGRNEKLFF.

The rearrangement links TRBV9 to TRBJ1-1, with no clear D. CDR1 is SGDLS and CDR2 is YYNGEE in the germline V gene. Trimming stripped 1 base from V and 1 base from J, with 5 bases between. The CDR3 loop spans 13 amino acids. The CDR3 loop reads CASSVIWNTEAFF. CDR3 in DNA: TGTGCCAGCAGCGTAATCTGGAACACTGAAGCTTTCTTT.

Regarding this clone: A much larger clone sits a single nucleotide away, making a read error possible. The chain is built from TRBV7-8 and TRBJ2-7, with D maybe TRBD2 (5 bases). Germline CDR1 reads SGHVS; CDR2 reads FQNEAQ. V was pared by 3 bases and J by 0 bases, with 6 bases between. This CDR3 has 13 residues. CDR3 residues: CASSFTSSYEQYF. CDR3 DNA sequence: TGTGCCAGCAGCTTCACTAGCTCCTACGAGCAGTACTTC.

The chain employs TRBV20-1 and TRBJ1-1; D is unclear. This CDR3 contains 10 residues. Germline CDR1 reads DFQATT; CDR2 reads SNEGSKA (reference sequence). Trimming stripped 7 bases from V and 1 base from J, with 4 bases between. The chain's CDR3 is CSVGNTEAFF. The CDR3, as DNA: TGCAGTGTCGGGAACACTGAAGCTTTCTTT.

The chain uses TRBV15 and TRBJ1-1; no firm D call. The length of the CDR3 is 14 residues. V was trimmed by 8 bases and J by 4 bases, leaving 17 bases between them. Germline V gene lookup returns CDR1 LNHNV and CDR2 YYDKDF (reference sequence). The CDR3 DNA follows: TGTGCCACCCTCACTTTGGGAGGTAGCACTGAAGCTTTCTTT. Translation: CATLTLGGSTEAFF.

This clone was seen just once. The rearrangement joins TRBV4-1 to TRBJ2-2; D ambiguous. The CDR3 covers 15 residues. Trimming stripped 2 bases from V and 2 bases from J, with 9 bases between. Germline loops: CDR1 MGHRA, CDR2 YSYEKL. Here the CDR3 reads CASSQRILNTGELFF. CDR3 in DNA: TGCGCCAGCAGCCAACGTATCCTAAACACCGGGGAGCTGTTTTTT.

In DNA form, the CDR3 reads TGCGCCAGCAGCAGGGACAGGGTGGATGCAGGAACTCAAATCTCTGGAAACACCATATATTTT. This codes for CASSRDRVDAGTQISGNTIYF. This chain links TRBV5-1 with TRBJ1-3; 9 nucleotides agree with TRBD1. This CDR3 region has 21 residues. The germline V gene encodes CDR1 SGHRS and CDR2 YFSETQ. The V and J ends lost 4 bases and 0 bases, in that order; junction bases with no gene match: 20.

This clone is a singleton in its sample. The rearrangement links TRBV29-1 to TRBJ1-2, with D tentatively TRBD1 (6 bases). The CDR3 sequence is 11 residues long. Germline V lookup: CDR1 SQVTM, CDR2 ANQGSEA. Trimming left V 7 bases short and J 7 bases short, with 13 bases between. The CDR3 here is CSAAQGAGYTF. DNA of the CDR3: TGCAGCGCCGCACAGGGTGCTGGCTACACCTTC.

CDR3 amino acids: CASSPTGSLGYTF. CDR3 nucleotides: TGTGCCAGCAGCCCTACAGGGTCCTTAGGCTACACCTTC. The chain recombines TRBV7-2 with TRBJ1-2; maybe TRBD1 (6 bases). The CDR3 totals 13 residues. Trimming cost V 5 bases and J 8 bases, with 15 bases left between them. Germline V lookup: CDR1 SGHTA, CDR2 FQGNSA.

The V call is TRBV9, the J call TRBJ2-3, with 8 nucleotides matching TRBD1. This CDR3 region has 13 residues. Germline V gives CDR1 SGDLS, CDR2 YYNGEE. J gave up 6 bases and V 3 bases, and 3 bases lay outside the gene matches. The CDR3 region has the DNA TGTGCCAGCAGCGGCAGGGGGCGGGATACGCAGTATTTT. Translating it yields CASSGRGRDTQYF.

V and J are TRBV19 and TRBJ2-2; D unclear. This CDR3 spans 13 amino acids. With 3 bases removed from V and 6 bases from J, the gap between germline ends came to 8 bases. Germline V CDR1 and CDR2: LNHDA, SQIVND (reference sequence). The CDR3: CASSILTAGELFF. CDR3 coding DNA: TGTGCCAGTAGTATTCTAACAGCCGGGGAGCTGTTTTTT.

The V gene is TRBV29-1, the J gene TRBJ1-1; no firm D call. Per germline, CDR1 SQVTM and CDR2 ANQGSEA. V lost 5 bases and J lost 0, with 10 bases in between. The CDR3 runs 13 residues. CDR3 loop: CSVPAIMNTEAFF. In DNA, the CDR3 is TGCAGCGTTCCAGCGATCATGAACACTGAAGCTTTCTTT.

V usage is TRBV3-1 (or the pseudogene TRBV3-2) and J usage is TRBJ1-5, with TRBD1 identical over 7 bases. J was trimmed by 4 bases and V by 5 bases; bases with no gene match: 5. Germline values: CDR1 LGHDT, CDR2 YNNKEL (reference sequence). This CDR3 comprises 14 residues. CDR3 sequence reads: CASSAGTANQPQHF. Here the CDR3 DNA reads TGTGCCAGCAGCGCTGGGACAGCGAATCAGCCCCAGCATTTT.

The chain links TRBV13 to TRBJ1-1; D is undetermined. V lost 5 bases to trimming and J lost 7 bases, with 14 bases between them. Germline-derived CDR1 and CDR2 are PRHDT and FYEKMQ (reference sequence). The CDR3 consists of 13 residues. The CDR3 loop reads CASSQIQRNEAFF. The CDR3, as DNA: TGTGCCAGCAGCCAGATTCAGAGGAATGAAGCTTTCTTT. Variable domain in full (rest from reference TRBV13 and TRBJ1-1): AAGVIQSPRHLIKEKRETATLKCYPIPRHDTVYWYQQGPGQDPQFLISFYEKMQSDKGSIPDRFSAQQFSDYHSELNMSSLELGDSALYFCASSQIQRNEAFFGQGTRLTVV.

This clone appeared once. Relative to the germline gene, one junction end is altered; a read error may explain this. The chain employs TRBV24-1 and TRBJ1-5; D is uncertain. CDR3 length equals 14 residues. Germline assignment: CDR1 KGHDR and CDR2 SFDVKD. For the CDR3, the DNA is TGTGCCACCAGTGATTTCACTAGCAATCAGCCCCGGCATTTT. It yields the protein CATSDFTSNQPRHF.

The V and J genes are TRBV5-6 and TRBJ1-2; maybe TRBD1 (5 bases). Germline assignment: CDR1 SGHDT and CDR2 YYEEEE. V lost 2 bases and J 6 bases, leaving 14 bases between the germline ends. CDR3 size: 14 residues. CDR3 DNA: TGTGCCAGCAGCTTCGGAGGGGTGGTACATGGCTACACCTTC. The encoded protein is CASSFGGVVHGYTF.

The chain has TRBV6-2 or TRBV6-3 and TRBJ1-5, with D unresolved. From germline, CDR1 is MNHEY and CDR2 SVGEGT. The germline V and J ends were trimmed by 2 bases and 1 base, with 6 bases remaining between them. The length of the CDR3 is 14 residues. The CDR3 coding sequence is TGTGCCAGCAGTTACGGGGAGAGCAATCAGCCCCAGCATTTT. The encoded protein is CASSYGESNQPQHF.

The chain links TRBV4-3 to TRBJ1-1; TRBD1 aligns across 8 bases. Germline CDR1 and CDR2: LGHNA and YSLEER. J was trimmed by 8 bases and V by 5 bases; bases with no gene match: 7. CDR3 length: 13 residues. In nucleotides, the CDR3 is TGCGCCAGCAGCATAAACGGACAGGGAGAAGCTTTCTTT. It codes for CASSINGQGEAFF.

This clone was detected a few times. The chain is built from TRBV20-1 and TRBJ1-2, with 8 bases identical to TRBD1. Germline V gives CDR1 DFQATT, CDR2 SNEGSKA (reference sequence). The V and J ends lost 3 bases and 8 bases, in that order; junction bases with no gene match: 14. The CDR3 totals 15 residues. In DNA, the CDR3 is TGCAGTGCTAGTCATTGGCTGGGACAGGTTTCGGGCTACACCTTC. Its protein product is CSASHWLGQVSGYTF.

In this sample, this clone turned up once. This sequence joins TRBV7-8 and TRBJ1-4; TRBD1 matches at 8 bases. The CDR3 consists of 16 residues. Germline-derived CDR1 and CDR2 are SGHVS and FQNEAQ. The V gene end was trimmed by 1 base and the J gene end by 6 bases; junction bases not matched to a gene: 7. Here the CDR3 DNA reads TGTGCCAGCAGCTTAGTATTCAGGGGGCAGGATGAAAAACTGTTTTTT. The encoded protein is CASSLVFRGQDEKLFF.

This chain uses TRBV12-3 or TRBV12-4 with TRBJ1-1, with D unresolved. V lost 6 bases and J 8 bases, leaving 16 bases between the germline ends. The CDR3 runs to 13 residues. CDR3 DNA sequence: TGTGCCAGCAGCACATTTGGGAGCAGGGAAGCTTTCTTT. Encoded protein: CASSTFGSREAFF.

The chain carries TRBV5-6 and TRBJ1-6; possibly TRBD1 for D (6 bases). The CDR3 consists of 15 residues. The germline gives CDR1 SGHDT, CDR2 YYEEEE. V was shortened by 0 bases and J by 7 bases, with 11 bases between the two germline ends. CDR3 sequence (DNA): TGTGCCAGCAGCTTGGGAGGGGGTGGGAATTCACCCCTCCACTTT. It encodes CASSLGGGGNSPLHF.

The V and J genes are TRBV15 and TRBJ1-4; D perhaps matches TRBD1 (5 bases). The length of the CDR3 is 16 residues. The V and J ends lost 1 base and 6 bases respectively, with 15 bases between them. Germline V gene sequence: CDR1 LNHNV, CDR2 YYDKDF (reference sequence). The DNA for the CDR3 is TGTGCCACCAGCAGAGTGGAGGGGACGCGATATGAAAAACTGTTTTTT. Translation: CATSRVEGTRYEKLFF.

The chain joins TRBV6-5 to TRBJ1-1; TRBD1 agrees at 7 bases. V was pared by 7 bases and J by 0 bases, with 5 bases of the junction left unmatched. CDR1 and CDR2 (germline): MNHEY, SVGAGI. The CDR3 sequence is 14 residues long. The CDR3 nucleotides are TGTGCCAGCACCCAGGACAGGCTGAACACTGAAGCTTTCTTT. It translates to CASTQDRLNTEAFF.

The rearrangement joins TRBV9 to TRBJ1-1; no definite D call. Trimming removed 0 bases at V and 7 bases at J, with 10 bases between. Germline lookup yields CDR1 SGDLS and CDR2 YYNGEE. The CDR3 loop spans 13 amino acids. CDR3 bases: TGTGCCAGCAGCGTAGTGAAATTCGGTGAAGCTTTCTTT. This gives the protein CASSVVKFGEAFF.

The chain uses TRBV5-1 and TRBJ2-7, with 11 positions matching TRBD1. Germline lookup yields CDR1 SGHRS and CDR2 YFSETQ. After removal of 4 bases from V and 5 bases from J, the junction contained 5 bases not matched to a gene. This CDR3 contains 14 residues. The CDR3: CASSTGQGADEQYF. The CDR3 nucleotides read TGCGCCAGCAGCACCGGACAGGGGGCTGACGAGCAGTACTTC.

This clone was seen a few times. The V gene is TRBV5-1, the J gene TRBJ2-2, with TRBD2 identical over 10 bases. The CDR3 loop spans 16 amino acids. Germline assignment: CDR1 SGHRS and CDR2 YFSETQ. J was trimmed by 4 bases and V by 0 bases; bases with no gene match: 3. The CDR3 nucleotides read TGCGCCAGCAGCTTGGAGCGGGGGGGCCTCACCGGGGAGCTGTTTTTT. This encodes CASSLERGGLTGELFF.

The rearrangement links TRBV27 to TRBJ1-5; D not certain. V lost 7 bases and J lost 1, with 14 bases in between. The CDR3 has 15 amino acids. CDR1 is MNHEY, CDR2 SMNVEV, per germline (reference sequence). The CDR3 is CASKSLTKSNQPQHF. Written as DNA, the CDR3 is TGTGCCAGCAAGTCCCTCACAAAGAGCAATCAGCCCCAGCATTTT.

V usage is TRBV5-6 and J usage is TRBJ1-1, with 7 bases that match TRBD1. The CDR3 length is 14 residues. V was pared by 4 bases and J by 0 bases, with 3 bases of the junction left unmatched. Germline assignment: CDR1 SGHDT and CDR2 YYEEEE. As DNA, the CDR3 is TGTGCCAGCAGCCTGGGACAGATGAACACTGAAGCTTTCTTT. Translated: CASSLGQMNTEAFF.